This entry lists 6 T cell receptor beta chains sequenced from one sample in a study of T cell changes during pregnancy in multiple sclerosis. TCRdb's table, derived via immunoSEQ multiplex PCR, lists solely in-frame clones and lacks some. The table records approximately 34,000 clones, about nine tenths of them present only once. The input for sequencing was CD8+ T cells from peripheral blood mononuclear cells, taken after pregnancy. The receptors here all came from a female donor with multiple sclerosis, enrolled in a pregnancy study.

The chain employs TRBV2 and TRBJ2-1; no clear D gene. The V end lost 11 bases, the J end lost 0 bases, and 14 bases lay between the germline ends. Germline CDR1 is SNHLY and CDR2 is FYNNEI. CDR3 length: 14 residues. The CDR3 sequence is CAAVAVSSYNEQFF. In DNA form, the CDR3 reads TGTGCCGCCGTGGCGGTCAGCTCCTACAATGAGCAGTTCTTC.

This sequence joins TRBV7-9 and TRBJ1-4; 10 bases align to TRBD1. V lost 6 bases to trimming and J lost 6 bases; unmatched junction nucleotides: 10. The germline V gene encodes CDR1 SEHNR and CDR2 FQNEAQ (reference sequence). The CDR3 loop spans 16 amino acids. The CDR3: CASSPRGTGEDEKLFF. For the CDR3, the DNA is TGTGCCAGCAGTCCAAGGGGGACAGGGGAGGATGAAAAACTGTTTTTT.

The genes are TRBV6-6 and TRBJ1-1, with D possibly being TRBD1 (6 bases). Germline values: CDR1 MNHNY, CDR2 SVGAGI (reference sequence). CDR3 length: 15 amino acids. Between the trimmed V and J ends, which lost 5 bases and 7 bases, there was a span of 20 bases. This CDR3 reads CASSGSGGPGYEAFF. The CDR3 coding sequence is TGTGCCAGCAGTGGCTCGGGGGGCCCCGGGTATGAAGCTTTCTTT.

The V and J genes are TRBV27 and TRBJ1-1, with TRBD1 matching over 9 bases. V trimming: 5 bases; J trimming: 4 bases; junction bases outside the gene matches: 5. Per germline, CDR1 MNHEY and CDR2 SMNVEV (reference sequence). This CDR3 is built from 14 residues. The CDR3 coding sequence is TGTGCCAGCAGTCCCGGGACAGGGTTCACTGAAGCTTTCTTT. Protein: CASSPGTGFTEAFF.

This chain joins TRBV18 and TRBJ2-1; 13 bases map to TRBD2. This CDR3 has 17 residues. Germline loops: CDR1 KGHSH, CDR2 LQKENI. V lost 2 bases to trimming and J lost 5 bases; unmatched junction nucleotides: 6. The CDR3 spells CASSPSTSGGVNNEQFF. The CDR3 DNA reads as TGTGCCAGCTCACCAAGTACTAGCGGGGGGGTCAACAATGAGCAGTTCTTC.

The CDR3 protein is CASSAGAYEQYF. CDR3 DNA sequence: TGTGCCAGCAGCGCAGGGGCCTACGAGCAGTACTTC. The chain uses TRBV13 and TRBJ2-7, with D possibly matching TRBD1 (6 bases). CDR1 PRHDT and CDR2 FYEKMQ come from the germline V gene (reference sequence). V was trimmed by 5 bases and J by 2 bases, leaving 7 bases between them. This CDR3 has 12 amino acids.